These 4 T cell receptor beta chains were sequenced from one sample in a study of T cell clonotyping in hematopoietic cell transplantation. Generated by immunoSEQ multiplex PCR, the TCRdb table keeps only in-frame clones and is missing some. This repertoire shows about 7,200 clones, roughly 90% found once; its top ten account for approximately 4.8%. Sequencing used PBMCs, obtained 30 days after allogeneic stem cell transplant. These receptors were taken from a female patient aged 50-65 years who had an allogeneic stem cell transplant from an unrelated donor, so the T cells may come from the graft donor. Some clones in this sample may be carry-over from other donors' samples.

The rearrangement uses TRBV2 and TRBJ2-7; 10 bases agree with TRBD1. There are 17 residues in the CDR3. Looked up from germline, CDR1 is SNHLY and CDR2 is FYNNEI. V gave up 3 bases and J gave up 5 bases; unmatched junction bases: 13. CDR3 loop: CASSDFSSGQGLNEQYF. Here the CDR3 DNA reads TGTGCCAGCAGTGATTTTTCGTCGGGACAGGGGCTGAACGAGCAGTACTTC.

V usage is TRBV4-1 and J usage is TRBJ2-1; D is uncertain. Trimming pared 1 base from V and 6 bases from J, leaving 4 bases between. There are 12 residues in the CDR3. Germline V gene lookup returns CDR1 MGHRA and CDR2 YSYEKL. CDR3 DNA sequence: TGCGCCAGCAGCCAAGGGGGCAATGAGCAGTTCTTC. Translated: CASSQGGNEQFF.

The chain joins TRBV19 to TRBJ1-5, with D perhaps TRBD1 (5 bases). This CDR3 is built from 15 residues. The V gene's germline CDR1 is LNHDA and CDR2 SQIVND (reference sequence). With 3 bases removed from V and 5 bases from J, the gap between germline ends came to 14 bases. The CDR3 protein is CASSIYRGSHQPQHF. For the CDR3, the DNA is TGTGCCAGTAGTATCTATCGGGGCTCCCATCAGCCCCAGCATTTT. The full variable domain, rest sourced from reference TRBV19 and TRBJ1-5, is DGGITQSPKYLFRKEGQNVTLSCEQNLNHDAMYWYRQDPGQGLRLIYYSQIVNDFQKGDIAEGYSVSREKKESFPLTVTSAQKNPTAFYLCASSIYRGSHQPQHFGDGTRLSIL.

This clone was picked up one time. This sequence joins TRBV29-1 and TRBJ1-1; D gene uncertain. This CDR3 is built from 14 residues. Germline V CDR1 and CDR2: SQVTM, ANQGSEA. V was trimmed by 5 bases and J by 1 base, leaving 14 bases between them. In DNA, the CDR3 is TGCAGCGTTCGGATGCTCTCGAGGAACACTGAAGCTTTCTTT. This sequence encodes CSVRMLSRNTEAFF.